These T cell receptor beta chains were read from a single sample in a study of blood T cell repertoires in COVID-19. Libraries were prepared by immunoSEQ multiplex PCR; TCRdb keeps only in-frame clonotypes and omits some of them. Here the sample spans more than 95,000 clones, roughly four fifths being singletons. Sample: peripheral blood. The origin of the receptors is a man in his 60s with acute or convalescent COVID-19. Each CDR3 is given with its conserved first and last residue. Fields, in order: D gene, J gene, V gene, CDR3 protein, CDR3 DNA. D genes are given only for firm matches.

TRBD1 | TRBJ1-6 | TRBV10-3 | CAISDDRGTNSPLHF | TGTGCCATCAGTGACGACAGGGGGACTAATTCACCCCTCCACTTT
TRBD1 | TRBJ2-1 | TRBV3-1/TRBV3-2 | CASSPAPGGHNEQFF | TGTGCCAGCAGCCCGGCGCCAGGGGGCCACAATGAGCAGTTCTTC
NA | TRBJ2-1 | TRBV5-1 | CASSLVLNEQFF | TGCGCCAGCAGCTTGGTATTGAATGAGCAGTTCTTC
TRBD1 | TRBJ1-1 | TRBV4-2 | CASSRNRDRGTEAFF | TGTGCCAGCAGCCGAAACCGGGACAGGGGCACTGAAGCTTTCTTT
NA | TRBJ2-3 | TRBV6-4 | CASGSPGSPTPDTQYF | TGTGCCAGCGGGTCCCCAGGCAGCCCCACTCCAGATACGCAGTATTTT
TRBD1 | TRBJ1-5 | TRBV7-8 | CASSLGGRTGDSPQHF | TGTGCCAGCAGCTTAGGTGGGCGGACAGGGGATTCGCCCCAGCATTTT
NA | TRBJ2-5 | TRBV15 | CATSRDRGETQYF | TGTGCCACCAGCAGAGATAGAGGAGAGACCCAGTACTTC
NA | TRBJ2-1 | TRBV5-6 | CASSLKQALSSYNEQFF | TGTGCCAGCAGCTTGAAGCAGGCCCTATCCTCCTACAATGAGCAGTTCTTC
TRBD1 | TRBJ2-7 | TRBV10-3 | CASTGGLTYEQYF | TGTGCCAGTACAGGGGGATTGACCTACGAGCAGTACTTC
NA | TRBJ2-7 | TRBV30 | CAWSGALSSYEQYF | TGTGCCTGGAGTGGGGCCCTATCCTCCTACGAGCAGTACTTC